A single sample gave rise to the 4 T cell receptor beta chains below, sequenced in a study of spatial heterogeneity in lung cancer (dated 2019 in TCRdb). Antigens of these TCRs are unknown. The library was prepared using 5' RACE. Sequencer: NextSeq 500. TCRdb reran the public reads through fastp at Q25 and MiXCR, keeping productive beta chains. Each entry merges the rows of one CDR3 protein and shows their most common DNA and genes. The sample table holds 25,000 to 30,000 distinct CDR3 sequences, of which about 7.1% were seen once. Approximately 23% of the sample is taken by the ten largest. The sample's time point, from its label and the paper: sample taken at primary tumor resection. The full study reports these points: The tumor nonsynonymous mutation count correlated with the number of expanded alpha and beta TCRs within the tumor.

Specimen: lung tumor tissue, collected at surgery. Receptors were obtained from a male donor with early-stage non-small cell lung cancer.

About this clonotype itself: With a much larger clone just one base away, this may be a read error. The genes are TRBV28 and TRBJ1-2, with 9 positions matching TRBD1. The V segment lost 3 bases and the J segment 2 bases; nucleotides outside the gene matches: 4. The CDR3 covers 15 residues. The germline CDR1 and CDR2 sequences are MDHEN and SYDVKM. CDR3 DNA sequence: TGTGCCAGCAGTTTTTGGGGACAGGGAAACTATGGCTACACCTTC. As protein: CASSFWGQGNYGYTF.

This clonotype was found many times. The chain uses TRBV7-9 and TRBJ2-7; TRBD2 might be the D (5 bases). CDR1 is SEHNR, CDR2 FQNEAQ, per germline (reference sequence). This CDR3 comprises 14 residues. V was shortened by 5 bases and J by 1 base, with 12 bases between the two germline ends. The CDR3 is CASSVGGRSYEQYF. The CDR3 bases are TGTGCCAGCAGCGTAGGAGGCAGGTCCTACGAGCAGTACTTC. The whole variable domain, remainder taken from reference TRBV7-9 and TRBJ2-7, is DTGVSQNPRHKITKRGQNVTFRCDPISEHNRLYWYRQTLGQGPEFLTYFQNEAQLEKSRLLSDRFSAERPKGSFSTLEIQRTEQGDSAMYLCASSVGGRSYEQYFGPGTRLTVT.

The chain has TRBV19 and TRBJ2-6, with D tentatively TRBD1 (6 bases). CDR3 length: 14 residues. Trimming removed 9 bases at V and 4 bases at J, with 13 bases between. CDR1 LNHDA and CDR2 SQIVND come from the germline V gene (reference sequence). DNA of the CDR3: TGTGCCAGCAACACAGGGCACGGGGCCAACGTCCTGACTTTC. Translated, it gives CASNTGHGANVLTF.

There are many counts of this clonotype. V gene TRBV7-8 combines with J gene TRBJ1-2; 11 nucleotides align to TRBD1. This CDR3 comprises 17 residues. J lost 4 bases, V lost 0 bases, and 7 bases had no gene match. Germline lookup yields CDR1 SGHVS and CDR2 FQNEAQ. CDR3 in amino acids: CASSLAFRTGGAYGYTF. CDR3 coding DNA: TGTGCCAGCAGCTTAGCGTTTCGGACAGGGGGCGCCTATGGCTACACCTTC.